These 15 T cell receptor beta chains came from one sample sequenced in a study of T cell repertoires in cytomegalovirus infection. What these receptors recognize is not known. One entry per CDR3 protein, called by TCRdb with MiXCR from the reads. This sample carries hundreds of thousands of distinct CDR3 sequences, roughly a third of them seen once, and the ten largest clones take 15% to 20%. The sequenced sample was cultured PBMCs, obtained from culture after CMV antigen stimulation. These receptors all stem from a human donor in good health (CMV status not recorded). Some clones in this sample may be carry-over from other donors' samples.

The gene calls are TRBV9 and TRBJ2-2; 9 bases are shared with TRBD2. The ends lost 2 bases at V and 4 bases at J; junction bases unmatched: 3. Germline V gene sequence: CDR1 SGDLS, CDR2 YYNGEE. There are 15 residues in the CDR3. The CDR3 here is CASSVTSGTTGELFF. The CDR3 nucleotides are TGTGCCAGCAGCGTGACTAGCGGAACCACCGGGGAGCTGTTTTTT.

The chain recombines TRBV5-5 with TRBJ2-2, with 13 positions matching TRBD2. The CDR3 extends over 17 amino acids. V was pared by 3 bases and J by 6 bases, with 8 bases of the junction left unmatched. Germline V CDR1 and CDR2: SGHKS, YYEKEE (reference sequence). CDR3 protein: CASSYSRTSGSSGELFF. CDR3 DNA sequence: TGTGCCAGCAGCTACTCCCGGACTAGCGGGAGTTCCGGGGAGCTGTTTTTT.

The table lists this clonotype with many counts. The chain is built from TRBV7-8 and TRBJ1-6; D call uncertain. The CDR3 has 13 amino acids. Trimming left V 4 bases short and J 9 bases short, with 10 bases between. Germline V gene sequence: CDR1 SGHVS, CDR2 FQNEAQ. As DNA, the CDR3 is TGTGCCAGCAGCTCGGATCCACCTTCACCCCTCCACTTT. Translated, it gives CASSSDPPSPLHF.

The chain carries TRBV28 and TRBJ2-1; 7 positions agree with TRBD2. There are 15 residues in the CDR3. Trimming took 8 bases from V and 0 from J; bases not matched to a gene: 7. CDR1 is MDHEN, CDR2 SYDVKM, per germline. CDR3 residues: CASFPSGSSYNEQFF. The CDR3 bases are TGTGCCAGCTTTCCTAGCGGAAGCTCCTACAATGAGCAGTTCTTC. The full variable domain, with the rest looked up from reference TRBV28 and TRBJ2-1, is DVKVTQSSRYLVKRTGEKVFLECVQDMDHENMFWYRQDPGLGLRLIYFSYDVKMKEKGDIPEGYSVSREKKERFSLILESASTNQTSMYLCASFPSGSSYNEQFFGPGTRLTVL.

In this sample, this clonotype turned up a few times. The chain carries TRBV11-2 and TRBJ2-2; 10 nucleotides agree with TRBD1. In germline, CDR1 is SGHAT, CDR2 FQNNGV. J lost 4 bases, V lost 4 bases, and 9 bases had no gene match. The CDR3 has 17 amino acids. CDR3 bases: TGTGCCAGCAGCTGGCCGGGACAGGGGATTGTCACCGGGGAGCTGTTTTTT. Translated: CASSWPGQGIVTGELFF.

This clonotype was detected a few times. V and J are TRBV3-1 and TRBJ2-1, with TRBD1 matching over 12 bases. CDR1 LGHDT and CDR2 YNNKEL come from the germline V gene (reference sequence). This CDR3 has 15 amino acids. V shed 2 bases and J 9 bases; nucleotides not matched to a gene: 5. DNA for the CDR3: TGTGCCAGCAGCCAACACGGGACAGGGGGCACTGAGCAGTTCTTC. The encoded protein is CASSQHGTGGTEQFF.

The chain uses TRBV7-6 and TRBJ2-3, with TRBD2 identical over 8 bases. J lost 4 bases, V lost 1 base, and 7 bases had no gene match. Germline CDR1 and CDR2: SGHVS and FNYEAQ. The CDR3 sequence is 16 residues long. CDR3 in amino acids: CASSLGVAGSADTQYF. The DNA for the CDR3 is TGTGCCAGCAGCTTAGGAGTAGCGGGATCGGCAGATACGCAGTATTTT. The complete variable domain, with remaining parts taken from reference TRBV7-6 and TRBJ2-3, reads GAGVSQSPRYKVTKRGQDVALRCDPISGHVSLYWYRQALGQGPEFLTYFNYEAQQDKSGLPNDRFSAERPEGSISTLTIQRTEQRDSAMYRCASSLGVAGSADTQYFGPGTRLTVL.

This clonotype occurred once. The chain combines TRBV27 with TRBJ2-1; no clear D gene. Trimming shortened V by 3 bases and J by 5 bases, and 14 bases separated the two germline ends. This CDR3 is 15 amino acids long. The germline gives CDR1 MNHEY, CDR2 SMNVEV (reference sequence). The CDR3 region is CASSLTGPPHNEQFF. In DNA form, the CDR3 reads TGTGCCAGCAGTTTGACCGGGCCTCCCCACAATGAGCAGTTCTTC.

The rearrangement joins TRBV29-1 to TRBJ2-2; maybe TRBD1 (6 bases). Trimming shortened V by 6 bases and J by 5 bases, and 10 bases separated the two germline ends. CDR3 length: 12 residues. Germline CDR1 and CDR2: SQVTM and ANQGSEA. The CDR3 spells CSVDSLTGELFF. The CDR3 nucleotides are TGCAGCGTGGACAGTTTAACCGGGGAGCTGTTTTTT.

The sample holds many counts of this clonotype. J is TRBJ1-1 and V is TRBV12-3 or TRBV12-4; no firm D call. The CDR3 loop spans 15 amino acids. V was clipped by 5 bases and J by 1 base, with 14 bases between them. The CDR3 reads CASSLLLGQNTEAFF. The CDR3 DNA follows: TGTGCCAGCAGTCTCCTGCTTGGGCAGAACACTGAAGCTTTCTTT.

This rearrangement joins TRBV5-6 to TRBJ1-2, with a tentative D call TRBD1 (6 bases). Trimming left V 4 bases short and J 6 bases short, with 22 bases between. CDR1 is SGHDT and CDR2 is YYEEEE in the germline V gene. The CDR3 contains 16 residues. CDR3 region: CASSAFRQAAVDGYTF. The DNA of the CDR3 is TGTGCCAGCAGCGCATTTAGACAGGCCGCCGTGGATGGCTACACCTTC.

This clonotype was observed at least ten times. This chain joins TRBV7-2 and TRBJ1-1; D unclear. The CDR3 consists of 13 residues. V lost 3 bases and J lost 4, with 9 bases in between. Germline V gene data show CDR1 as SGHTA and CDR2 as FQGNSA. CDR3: CASSFRGATEAFF. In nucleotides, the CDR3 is TGTGCCAGCAGCTTTCGAGGAGCCACTGAAGCTTTCTTT.

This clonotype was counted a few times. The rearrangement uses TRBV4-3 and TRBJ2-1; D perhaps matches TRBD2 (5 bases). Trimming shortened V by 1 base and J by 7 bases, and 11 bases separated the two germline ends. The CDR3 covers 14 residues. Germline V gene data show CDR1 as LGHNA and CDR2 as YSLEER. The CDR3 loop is CASSQGTRGNEQFF. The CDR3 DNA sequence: TGCGCCAGCAGCCAAGGGACCCGCGGGAATGAGCAGTTCTTC.

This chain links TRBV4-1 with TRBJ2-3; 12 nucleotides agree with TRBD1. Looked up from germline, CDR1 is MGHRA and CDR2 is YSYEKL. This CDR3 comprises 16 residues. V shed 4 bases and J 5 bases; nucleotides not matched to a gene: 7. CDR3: CASSLEGQGARDTQYF. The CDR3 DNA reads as TGCGCCAGCAGCCTAGAGGGACAGGGGGCGCGAGATACGCAGTATTTT.

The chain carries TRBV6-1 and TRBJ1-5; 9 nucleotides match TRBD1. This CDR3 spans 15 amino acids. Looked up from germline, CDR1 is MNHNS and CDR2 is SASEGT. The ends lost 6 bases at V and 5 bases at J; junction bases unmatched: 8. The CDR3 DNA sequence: TGTGCCAGCAGAGAAAGTGGACAGGGGTATCAGCCCCAGCATTTT. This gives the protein CASRESGQGYQPQHF.